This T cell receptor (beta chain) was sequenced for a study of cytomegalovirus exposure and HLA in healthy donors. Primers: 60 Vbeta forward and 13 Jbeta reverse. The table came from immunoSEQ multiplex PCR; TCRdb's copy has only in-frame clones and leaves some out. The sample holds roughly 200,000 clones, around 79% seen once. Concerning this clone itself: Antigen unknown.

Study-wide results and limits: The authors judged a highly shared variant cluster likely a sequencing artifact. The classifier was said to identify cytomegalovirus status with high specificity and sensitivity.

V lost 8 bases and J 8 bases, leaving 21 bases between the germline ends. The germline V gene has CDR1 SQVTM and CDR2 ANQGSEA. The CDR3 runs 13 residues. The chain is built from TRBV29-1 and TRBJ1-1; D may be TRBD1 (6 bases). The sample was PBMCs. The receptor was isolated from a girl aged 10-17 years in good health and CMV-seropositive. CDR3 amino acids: CSSVGRGRGEAFF. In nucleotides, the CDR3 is TGCAGCTCAGTGGGGAGGGGCAGGGGAGAAGCTTTCTTT.